These T cell receptor beta chains were read from a single sample in a study of regulatory T cells in long-lasting Graves disease. TCRdb independently ran MiXCR on the multiplex PCR reads; one entry per CDR3 protein. The table shows around 450,000 distinct CDR3 sequences, with roughly 15% occurring only once. In addition, the sample was reused for a study of T cells in Graves' hyperthyroidism and ophthalmopathy.

The starting material was peripheral blood mononuclear cells (PBMCs), obtained at new diagnosis, from a patient treated with antithyroid drugs. Source of these receptors: a woman aged 35 to 49 with Graves disease. Each CDR3 is given with its conserved first and last residue. The D gene is left open where the match is weak.

v_call	d_call	j_call	cdr3_aa
TRBV12-3/TRBV12-4	-	TRBJ2-7	CASSFFADSYEQYF
TRBV28	TRBD2	TRBJ2-1	CASSLVKRTSGRAVNEQFF
TRBV6-2/TRBV6-3	TRBD2	TRBJ2-3	CASSEAAGGPDTQYF
TRBV12-3/TRBV12-4	-	TRBJ1-5	CASTKDGSNQPQHF
TRBV7-9	TRBD2	TRBJ2-1	CASSLGSGTSGSRGYNEQFF
TRBV29-1	-	TRBJ1-1	CSVDGGGYTEAFF
TRBV11-2	TRBD1	TRBJ2-5	CASSKIQAYRGRRVGTQYF
TRBV4-1	TRBD2	TRBJ2-1	CASSQRLAGGYNEQFF
TRBV29-1	-	TRBJ2-3	CSVDTSTDTQYF
TRBV28	-	TRBJ2-5	CASSLRETQYF
TRBV27	-	TRBJ2-1	CASSWTNLNEQFF
TRBV2	-	TRBJ1-4	CASSVREKLFF
TRBV7-8	TRBD2	-	CASSTMTSGQLLQETQYF
TRBV20-1	-	TRBJ2-5	CSARARRRYQETQYF
TRBV5-4	-	TRBJ2-1	CASTHPASLNNEQFF
TRBV6-1	TRBD2	TRBJ2-7	CASSQKAGGTYEQYF
TRBV6-1	TRBD2	TRBJ2-7	CASTRQSGGPYEQYF
TRBV3-2	-	TRBJ2-1	CAGGSRLLAGEGLHNEQFF
TRBV2	-	TRBJ2-2	CASSDHHGELFF
TRBV7-6	-	TRBJ2-7	CASSPRRDAYEQYF
TRBV12-3/TRBV12-4	-	TRBJ2-7	CASTQKGVNYEQYF
TRBV19	-	TRBJ1-3	CASSIYISGNTIYF
TRBV3-1	TRBD2	TRBJ2-5	CASSQMTSGRNQETQYF
TRBV29-1	-	TRBJ1-1	CSVEITANTEAFF
TRBV27	-	TRBJ1-6	CASSLNFWDWVDSPLHF
TRBV3-2	-	TRBJ2-5	CASSPSLAGGREETQYF
TRBV7-2	-	TRBJ2-3	CASSSDPRVADTQYF
TRBV2	TRBD1	TRBJ1-1	CASSGPGTGSLNTEAFF
TRBV19	-	TRBJ2-2	CASSMRPVNGELFF
TRBV19	TRBD1	TRBJ2-7	CASSMRQGSYEQYF
TRBV2	-	TRBJ1-2	CASSPRQVLSANYGYTF
TRBV29-1	TRBD2	TRBJ2-4	CSGKGLAGIQYF
TRBV6-2/TRBV6-3	-	TRBJ1-1	CASGMGEPAFF
TRBV27	-	TRBJ2-7	CASSNSGLYEQYF
TRBV10-3	-	TRBJ2-7	CAISESRGGQGGPYEQYF
TRBV27	TRBD2	TRBJ2-2	CASSLTLLAANTGELFF
TRBV27	-	-	CASSLPDQDRPSTQYF
TRBV2	-	TRBJ2-6	CASKKTMSSGANVLTF
TRBV27	-	TRBJ2-2	CASRGGLGGELFF
TRBV30	-	TRBJ2-7	CAWSGGSEQYF
TRBV11-3	-	TRBJ2-7	CASSLPGINYFQYF
TRBV14	-	TRBJ1-4	CASLTPDSREKLFF